This TCR beta chain appears in the sequencing data of a study of blood T cell repertoires in COVID-19. Living in 20 to 30 US areas, the participants were between roughly 18 and 95 years of age. Which cohort a participant joined came from the clinical history participants gave. Sequenced by immunoSEQ multiplex PCR; TCRdb stores in-frame clones only, minus some. The sample carries fewer than 200,000 clones, around 88% recorded once. This receptor was taken from a woman between 45 and 60 years old in a cohort exposed to, infected with or recovered from COVID-19 (not recorded which). What was sequenced was PBMCs or T cells enriched from blood (not recorded which).

DNA of the CDR3: TGCGCCAGCAGTGAGTCGTCGAGTAGCAATCAGCCCCAGCATTTT. It translates to CASSESSSSNQPQHF. V and J are TRBV10-2 and TRBJ1-5; D is unresolved. V lost 0 bases, J lost 0 bases, and 6 bases lay in between. Germline V gene data show CDR1 as WSHSY and CDR2 as SAAADI. CDR3 length equals 15 residues.